The text below deals with one TCR beta chain. The antigen remains undetermined. This sample stems from a study of beta chain features in type 1 diabetes. General study points: Among patients with Type 1 diabetes, TCRB CDR3s were moderately but significantly shorter in every one of the four CD4+ subsets.

Every isolated RNA sample was fully reverse transcribed, so sequencing captured expressed TCRB transcripts. Generated by immunoSEQ multiplex PCR, the TCRdb table keeps only in-frame clones and is missing some. The repertoire has about 340,000 clones, approximately 15% of them found once; the top ten carry roughly 0.015%. The source material was naive CD4+ T cells from blood. The clonotype comes from a woman younger than 35 with type 1 diabetes.

The CDR3 DNA follows: TGTGCCAGCAGCTTAGGACTAGAGTCAGATACGCAGTATTTT. Protein product: CASSLGLESDTQYF. V is TRBV7-2 and J is TRBJ2-3; tentatively, D is TRBD2 (6 bases). The CDR3 runs to 14 residues. Per the germline V gene, CDR1 is SGHTA and CDR2 is FQGNSA. Trimming stripped 1 base from V and 4 bases from J, with 9 bases between.